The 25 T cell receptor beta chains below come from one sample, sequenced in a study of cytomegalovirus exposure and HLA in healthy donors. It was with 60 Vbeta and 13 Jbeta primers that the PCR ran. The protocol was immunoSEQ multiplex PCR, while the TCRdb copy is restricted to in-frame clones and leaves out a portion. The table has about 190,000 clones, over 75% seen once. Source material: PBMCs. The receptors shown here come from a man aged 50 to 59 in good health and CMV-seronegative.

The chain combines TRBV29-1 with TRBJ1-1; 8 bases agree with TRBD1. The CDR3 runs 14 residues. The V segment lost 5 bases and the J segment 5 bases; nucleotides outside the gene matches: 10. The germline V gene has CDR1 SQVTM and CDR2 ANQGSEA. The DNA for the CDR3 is TGCAGCGTTACCTTCGGACAGGGTGGGACTGAAGCTTTCTTT. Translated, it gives CSVTFGQGGTEAFF.

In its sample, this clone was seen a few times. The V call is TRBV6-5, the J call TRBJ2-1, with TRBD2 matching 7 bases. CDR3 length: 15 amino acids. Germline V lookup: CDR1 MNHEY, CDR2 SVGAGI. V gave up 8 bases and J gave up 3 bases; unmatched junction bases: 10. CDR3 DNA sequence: TGTGCCAGCGGGCGTTGGGGGGGAAGCTACAATGAGCAGTTCTTC. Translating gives CASGRWGGSYNEQFF.

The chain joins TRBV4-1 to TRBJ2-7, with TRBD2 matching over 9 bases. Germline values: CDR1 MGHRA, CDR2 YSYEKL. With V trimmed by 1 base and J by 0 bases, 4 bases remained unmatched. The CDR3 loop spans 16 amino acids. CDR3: CASSQGLADFSYEQYF. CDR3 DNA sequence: TGCGCCAGCAGCCAAGGACTAGCGGACTTCTCCTACGAGCAGTACTTC.

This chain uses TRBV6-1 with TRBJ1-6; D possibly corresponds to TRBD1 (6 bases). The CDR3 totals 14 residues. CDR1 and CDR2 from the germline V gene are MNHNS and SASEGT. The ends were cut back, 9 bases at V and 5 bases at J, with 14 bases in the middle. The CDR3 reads CASTGTPNNSPLHF. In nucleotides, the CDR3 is TGTGCCAGTACCGGGACACCAAATAATTCACCCCTCCACTTT.

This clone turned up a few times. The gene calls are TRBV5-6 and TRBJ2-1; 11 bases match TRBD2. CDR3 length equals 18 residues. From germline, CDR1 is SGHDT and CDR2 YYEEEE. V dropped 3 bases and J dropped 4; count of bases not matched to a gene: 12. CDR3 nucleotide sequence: TGTGCCAGCAGCTCGGCGCCTAGCGGGGGGACCCTATACAATGAGCAGTTCTTC. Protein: CASSSAPSGGTLYNEQFF.

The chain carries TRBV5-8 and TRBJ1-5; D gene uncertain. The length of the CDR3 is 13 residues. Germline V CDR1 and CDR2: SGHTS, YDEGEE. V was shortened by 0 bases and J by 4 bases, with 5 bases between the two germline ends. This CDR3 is CASSLDRNQPQHF. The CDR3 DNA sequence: TGTGCCAGCAGCTTGGACAGAAATCAGCCCCAGCATTTT.

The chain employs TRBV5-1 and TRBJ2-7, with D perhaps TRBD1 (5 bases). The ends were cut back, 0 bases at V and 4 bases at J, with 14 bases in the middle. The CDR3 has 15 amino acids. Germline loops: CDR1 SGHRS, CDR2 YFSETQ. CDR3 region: CASSLDGRVQYEQYF. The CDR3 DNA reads TGCGCCAGCAGCTTGGACGGCAGGGTACAGTACGAGCAGTACTTC.

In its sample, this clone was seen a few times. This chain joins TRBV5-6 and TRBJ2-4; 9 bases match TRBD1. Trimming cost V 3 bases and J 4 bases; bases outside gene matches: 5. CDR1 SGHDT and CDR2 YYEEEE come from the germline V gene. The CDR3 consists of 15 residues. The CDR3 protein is CASSYTGGLKNIQYF. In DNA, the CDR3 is TGTGCCAGCAGCTACACAGGGGGCCTTAAAAACATTCAGTACTTC.

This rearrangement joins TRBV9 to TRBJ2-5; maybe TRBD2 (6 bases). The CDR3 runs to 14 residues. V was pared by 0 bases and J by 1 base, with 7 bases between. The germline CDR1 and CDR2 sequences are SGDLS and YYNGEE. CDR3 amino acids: CASSVGGTQETQYF. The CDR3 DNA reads TGTGCCAGCAGCGTAGGCGGGACCCAAGAGACCCAGTACTTC.

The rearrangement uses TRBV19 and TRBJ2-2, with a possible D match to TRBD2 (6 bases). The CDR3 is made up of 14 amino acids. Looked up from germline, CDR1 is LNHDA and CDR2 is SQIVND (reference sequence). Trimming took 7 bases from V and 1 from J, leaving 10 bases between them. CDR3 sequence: CASKRRENTGELFF. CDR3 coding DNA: TGTGCCAGTAAGAGGCGGGAGAACACCGGGGAGCTGTTTTTT.

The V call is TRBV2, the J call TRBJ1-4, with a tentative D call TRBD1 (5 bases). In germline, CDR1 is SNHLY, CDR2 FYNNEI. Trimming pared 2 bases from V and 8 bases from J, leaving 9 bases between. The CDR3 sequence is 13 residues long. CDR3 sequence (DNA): TGTGCCAGCAGTGAAAGACGGGGGGAAAAACTGTTTTTT. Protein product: CASSERRGEKLFF. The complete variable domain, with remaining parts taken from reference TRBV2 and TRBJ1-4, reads EPEVTQTPSHQVTQMGQEVILRCVPISNHLYFYWYRQILGQKVEFLVSFYNNEISEKSEIFDDQFSVERPDGSNFTLKIRSTKLEDSAMYFCASSERRGEKLFFGSGTQLSVL.

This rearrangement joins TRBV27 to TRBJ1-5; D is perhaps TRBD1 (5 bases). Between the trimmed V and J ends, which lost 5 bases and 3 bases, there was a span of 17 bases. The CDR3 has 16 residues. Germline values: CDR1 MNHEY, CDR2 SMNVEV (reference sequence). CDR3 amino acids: CASSDGGGPINQPQHF. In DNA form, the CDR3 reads TGTGCCAGCAGTGACGGCGGGGGACCGATCAATCAGCCCCAGCATTTT.

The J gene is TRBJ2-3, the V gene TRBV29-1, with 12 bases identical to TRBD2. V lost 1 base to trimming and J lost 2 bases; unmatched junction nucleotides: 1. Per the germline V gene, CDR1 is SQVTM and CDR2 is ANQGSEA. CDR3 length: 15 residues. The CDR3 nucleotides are TGCAGCGTTGAAGGACTAGCGGGGGACACAGATACGCAGTATTTT. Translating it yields CSVEGLAGDTDTQYF.

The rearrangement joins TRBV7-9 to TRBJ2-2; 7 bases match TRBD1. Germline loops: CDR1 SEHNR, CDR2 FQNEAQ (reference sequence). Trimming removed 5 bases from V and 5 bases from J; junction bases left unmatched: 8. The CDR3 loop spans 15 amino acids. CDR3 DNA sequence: TGTGCCAGCAGCAGACAGGGTTTGGTGACCGGGGAGCTGTTTTTT. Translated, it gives CASSRQGLVTGELFF.

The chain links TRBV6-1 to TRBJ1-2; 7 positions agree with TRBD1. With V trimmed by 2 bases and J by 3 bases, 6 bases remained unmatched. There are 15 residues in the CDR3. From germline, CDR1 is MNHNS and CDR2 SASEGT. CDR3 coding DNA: TGTGCCAGCAGTGAATCCAGGGACAGAGACTATGGCTACACCTTC. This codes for CASSESRDRDYGYTF.

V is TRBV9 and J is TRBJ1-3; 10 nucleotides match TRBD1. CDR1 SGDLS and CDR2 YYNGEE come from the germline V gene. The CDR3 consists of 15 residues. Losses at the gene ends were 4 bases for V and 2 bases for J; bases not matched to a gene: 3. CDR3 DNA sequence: TGTGCCAGCAGCCTCGACAGGGGGCCTGGAAACACCATATATTTT. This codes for CASSLDRGPGNTIYF.

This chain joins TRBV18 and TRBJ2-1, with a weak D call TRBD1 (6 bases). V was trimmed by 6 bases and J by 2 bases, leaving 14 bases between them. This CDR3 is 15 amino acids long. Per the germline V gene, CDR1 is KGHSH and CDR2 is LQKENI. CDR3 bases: TGTGCCAGCTCGCCCGGACAGCAACCCTACAATGAGCAGTTCTTC. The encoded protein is CASSPGQQPYNEQFF.

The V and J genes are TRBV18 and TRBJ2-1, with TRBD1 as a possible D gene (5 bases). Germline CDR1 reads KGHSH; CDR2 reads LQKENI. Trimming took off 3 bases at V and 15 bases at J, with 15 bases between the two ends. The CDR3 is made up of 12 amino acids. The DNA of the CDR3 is TGTGCCAGCTCACCGATGGGGCCCGGTTGGTTCTTC. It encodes CASSPMGPGWFF.

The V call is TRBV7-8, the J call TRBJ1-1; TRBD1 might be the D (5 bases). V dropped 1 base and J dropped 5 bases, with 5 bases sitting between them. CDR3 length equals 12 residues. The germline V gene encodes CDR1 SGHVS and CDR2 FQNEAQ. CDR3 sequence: CASSLGTTEAFF. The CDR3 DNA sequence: TGTGCCAGCAGCTTAGGGACAACTGAAGCTTTCTTT.

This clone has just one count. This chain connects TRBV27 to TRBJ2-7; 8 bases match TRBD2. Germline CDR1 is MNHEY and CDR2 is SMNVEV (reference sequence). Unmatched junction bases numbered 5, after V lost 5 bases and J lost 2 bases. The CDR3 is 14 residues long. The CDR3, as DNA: TGTGCCAGCAGTCCCCGGGGGGGAACCTACGAGCAGTACTTC. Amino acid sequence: CASSPRGGTYEQYF.

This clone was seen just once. The CDR3 is CASSPPIWLSGANVLTF. The CDR3 DNA is TGTGCCAGCAGCCCCCCCATATGGCTCTCTGGGGCCAACGTCCTGACTTTC. The gene calls are TRBV5-6 and TRBJ2-6, with unresolved D. V lost 4 bases to trimming and J lost 0 bases, with 14 bases between them. From germline, CDR1 is SGHDT and CDR2 YYEEEE. This CDR3 comprises 17 residues.

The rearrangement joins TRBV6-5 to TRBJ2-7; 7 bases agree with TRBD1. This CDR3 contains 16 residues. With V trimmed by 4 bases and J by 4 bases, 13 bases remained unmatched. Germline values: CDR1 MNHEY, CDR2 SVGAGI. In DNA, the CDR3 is TGTGCCAGCAGTTTTACCCAGTTAAAGGGGGCTTACGAGCAGTACTTC. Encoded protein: CASSFTQLKGAYEQYF.

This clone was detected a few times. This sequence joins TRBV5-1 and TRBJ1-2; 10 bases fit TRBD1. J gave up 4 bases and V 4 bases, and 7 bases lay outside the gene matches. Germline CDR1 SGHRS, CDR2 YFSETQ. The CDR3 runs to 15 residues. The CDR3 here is CASSTRQGAFYGYTF. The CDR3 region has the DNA TGCGCCAGCAGCACTCGACAGGGGGCTTTCTATGGCTACACCTTC.

CDR3 residues: CASSEGRSSNQPQHF. DNA of the CDR3: TGTGCCAGCAGTGAAGGACGGAGTAGCAATCAGCCCCAGCATTTT. The chain combines TRBV2 with TRBJ1-5; D uncertain. The CDR3 spans 15 residues. Trimming pared 1 base from V and 0 bases from J, leaving 7 bases between. Germline V gene lookup returns CDR1 SNHLY and CDR2 FYNNEI.

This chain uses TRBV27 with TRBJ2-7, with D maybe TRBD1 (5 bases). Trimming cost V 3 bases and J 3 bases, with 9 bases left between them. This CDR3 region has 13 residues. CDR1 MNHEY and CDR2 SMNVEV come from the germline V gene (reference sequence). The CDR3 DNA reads TGTGCCAGCAGTTTTAAGGGGAACTACGAGCAGTACTTC. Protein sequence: CASSFKGNYEQYF.